Presented here are 21 T cell receptor beta chains from one specimen sequenced in a study of T cells after yellow fever vaccination. TCRdb re-derived calls from the 5' RACE reads in MiXCR, one entry per CDR3 protein. The sample holds about 210,000 distinct CDR3 sequences, 6.5% to 7.5% seen once. The sample here was CD4+ T cells sorted from PBMCs, taken on the day of the yellow fever booster vaccination. The source of these receptors is a man aged 25-45 years who received the YFV17D yellow fever vaccine.

This clonotype was seen repeatedly, ten times or more. The chain links TRBV24-1 to TRBJ1-2, with a weak D call TRBD1 (5 bases). CDR1 is KGHDR and CDR2 is SFDVKD in the germline V gene. Trimming took 5 bases from V and 3 from J, leaving 9 bases between them. The CDR3 has 13 residues. This chain's CDR3 is CATSAPGDYGYTF. Here the CDR3 DNA reads TGTGCCACCAGTGCCCCGGGGGACTATGGCTACACCTTC.

This clonotype was seen more than once but under ten times. The chain couples TRBV18 to TRBJ2-7; the D gene is possibly TRBD2 (6 bases). Trimming removed 3 bases at V and 5 bases at J, with 14 bases between. CDR1 and CDR2 from the germline V gene are KGHSH and LQKENI. This CDR3 is built from 14 residues. CDR3 protein: CASSPLQEGHEQYF. The CDR3 DNA follows: TGTGCCAGCTCACCCCTCCAGGAGGGACACGAGCAGTACTTC.

J is TRBJ2-5 and V is TRBV27; TRBD2 aligns across 13 bases. Germline V lookup: CDR1 MNHEY, CDR2 SMNVEV (reference sequence). V gave up 10 bases and J gave up 4 bases; unmatched junction bases: 3. This CDR3 is built from 13 residues. The CDR3 loop reads CATRLAGGETQYF. The CDR3 DNA reads as TGTGCCACCAGACTAGCGGGAGGAGAGACCCAGTACTTC.

This clonotype was detected ten times or more. V is TRBV2 and J is TRBJ2-1; D may be TRBD1 (7 bases). This CDR3 spans 14 amino acids. The germline gives CDR1 SNHLY, CDR2 FYNNEI. Trimming cost V 5 bases and J 6 bases, with 14 bases left between them. The CDR3 coding sequence is TGTGCCAGCAGTATACAGGGGAGGCTCAATGAGCAGTTCTTC. It specifies CASSIQGRLNEQFF. The whole variable domain, remainder taken from reference TRBV2 and TRBJ2-1, is EPEVTQTPSHQVTQMGQEVILRCVPISNHLYFYWYRQILGQKVEFLVSFYNNEISEKSEIFDDQFSVERPDGSNFTLKIRSTKLEDSAMYFCASSIQGRLNEQFFGPGTRLTVL.

There are many counts of this clonotype. The V and J genes are TRBV4-3 and TRBJ2-5; no definite D call. With 4 bases removed from V and 5 bases from J, the gap between germline ends came to 11 bases. The CDR3 extends over 13 amino acids. CDR1 and CDR2 (germline): LGHNA, YSLEER. The DNA for the CDR3 is TGCGCCAGCAGCCCACTTGTTCGTGAGACCCAGTACTTC. This translates into CASSPLVRETQYF.

In DNA form, the CDR3 reads TGCGCCAGCAGCTTAAGGACAGGGGGTGTGAACACTGAAGCTTTCTTT. It encodes CASSLRTGGVNTEAFF. The chain links TRBV5-1 to TRBJ1-1, with 10 bases matching TRBD1. CDR1 is SGHRS and CDR2 is YFSETQ in the germline V gene. Losses at the gene ends were 2 bases for V and 0 bases for J; bases not matched to a gene: 4. The CDR3 is made up of 16 amino acids.

This clonotype was recorded at least ten times. This chain joins TRBV15 and TRBJ2-1, with TRBD2 identical over 9 bases. CDR1 is LNHNV and CDR2 is YYDKDF in the germline V gene (reference sequence). The CDR3 contains 15 residues. V trimming: 8 bases; J trimming: 1 base; junction bases outside the gene matches: 6. The DNA of the CDR3 is TGTGCCACCGGGATAGCGGGAGTTTCCTACAATGAGCAGTTCTTC. Protein: CATGIAGVSYNEQFF. The complete variable domain, with remaining parts taken from reference TRBV15 and TRBJ2-1, reads DAMVIQNPRYQVTQFGKPVTLSCSQTLNHNVMYWYQQKSSQAPKLLFHYYDKDFNNEADTPDNFQSRRPNTSFCFLDIRSPGLGDTAMYLCATGIAGVSYNEQFFGPGTRLTVL.

This clonotype was counted at least ten times. V gene TRBV4-2 combines with J gene TRBJ2-7, with TRBD1 as a possible D gene (6 bases). V lost 4 bases to trimming and J lost 3 bases, with 13 bases between them. CDR3 length: 14 amino acids. CDR1 LGHNA and CDR2 YNFKEQ come from the germline V gene. CDR3 region: CASSPQLGGYEQYF. CDR3 nucleotides: TGTGCCAGCAGCCCCCAGCTAGGGGGCTACGAGCAGTACTTC.

This clonotype was observed at least ten times. The rearrangement uses TRBV20-1 and TRBJ2-1, with 11 bases that match TRBD2. V was pared by 5 bases and J by 7 bases, with 4 bases of the junction left unmatched. CDR3 length equals 13 residues. CDR1 and CDR2 (germline): DFQATT, SNEGSKA (reference sequence). Here the CDR3 reads CSALASGRNEQFF. The CDR3 coding sequence is TGCAGTGCTTTGGCTAGCGGGAGGAATGAGCAGTTCTTC.

This clonotype was counted between two and nine times. The chain couples TRBV7-2 to TRBJ2-1, with D possibly TRBD2 on 5 matching bases. Trimming took 5 bases from V and 9 from J, leaving 17 bases between them. Germline V gene lookup returns CDR1 SGHTA and CDR2 FQGNSA. The CDR3 runs 14 residues. DNA of the CDR3: TGTGCCAGCAGCCCCAGCCTGGACGGGGTTGAGCAGTTCTTC. Encoded protein: CASSPSLDGVEQFF.

The chain couples TRBV7-2 to TRBJ2-7; 8 bases map to TRBD2. With V trimmed by 1 base and J by 5 bases, 10 bases remained unmatched. CDR1 SGHTA and CDR2 FQGNSA come from the germline V gene. The CDR3 sequence is 16 residues long. CDR3 protein: CASSLGMGTRVDEQYF. CDR3 coding DNA: TGTGCCAGCAGCTTAGGGATGGGGACTAGGGTTGACGAGCAGTACTTC.

The V and J genes are TRBV19 and TRBJ2-2; 12 positions match TRBD1. V lost 2 bases to trimming and J lost 4 bases; unmatched junction nucleotides: 23. This CDR3 region has 23 residues. Germline CDR1 is LNHDA and CDR2 is SQIVND (reference sequence). CDR3 protein: CASSISLRGPGQGARLPTGELFF. As DNA, the CDR3 is TGTGCCAGTAGTATAAGTCTTCGGGGTCCGGGACAGGGGGCCAGACTTCCCACCGGGGAGCTGTTTTTT.

This clonotype was found a few times. The chain is built from TRBV20-1 and TRBJ2-1, with D maybe TRBD2 (5 bases). The length of the CDR3 is 12 residues. Germline assignment: CDR1 DFQATT and CDR2 SNEGSKA (reference sequence). Here the CDR3 DNA reads TGCAGCGCGAGGAGCGGCTACAATGAGCAGTTCTTC. Translation gives CSARSGYNEQFF.

This clonotype was detected many times. The chain combines TRBV3-1 with TRBJ2-1; D remains unclear. Germline lookup yields CDR1 LGHDT and CDR2 YNNKEL (reference sequence). The ends were cut back, 1 base at V and 9 bases at J, with 10 bases in the middle. The CDR3 runs 13 residues. CDR3 DNA sequence: TGTGCCAGCAGCCAAGGGACGGTACCTGAGCAGTTCTTC. Protein sequence: CASSQGTVPEQFF.

This clonotype was found a few times. V and J are TRBV30 and TRBJ2-5; the match to TRBD1 covers 10 bases. After removal of 7 bases from V and 5 bases from J, the junction contained 7 bases not matched to a gene. CDR3 length equals 13 residues. Germline lookup yields CDR1 GTSNPN and CDR2 SVGIG (reference sequence). The CDR3 reads CAYDGTGVETQYF. The CDR3 DNA follows: TGTGCCTACGACGGGACAGGGGTGGAGACCCAGTACTTC.

The chain uses TRBV3-1 and TRBJ2-7, with a possible D match to TRBD2 (5 bases). The V end lost 6 bases, the J end lost 6 bases, and 15 bases lay between the germline ends. The germline gives CDR1 LGHDT, CDR2 YNNKEL (reference sequence). The CDR3 has 13 residues. CDR3 amino acids: CASSNPISGEQYF. The CDR3 DNA is TGTGCCAGCAGTAACCCGATAAGCGGCGAGCAGTACTTC.

This clonotype was detected many times. The chain is built from TRBV5-1 and TRBJ2-1; 12 bases agree with TRBD2. Trimming at V came to 4 bases and at J to 0 bases, leaving 5 bases not matched to a gene. Germline loops: CDR1 SGHRS, CDR2 YFSETQ. This CDR3 is 17 amino acids long. This CDR3 is CASSPLAGGSSYNEQFF. CDR3 in DNA: TGCGCCAGCAGCCCCCTAGCGGGAGGGTCCTCCTACAATGAGCAGTTCTTC.

This clonotype turned up a few times. In DNA form, the CDR3 reads TGTGCCAGCAGCTTTAGGACTAGCCCGAACACCGGGGAGCTGTTTTTT. As protein: CASSFRTSPNTGELFF. The chain employs TRBV5-4 and TRBJ2-2; 8 bases are a match to TRBD2. This CDR3 has 16 amino acids. Germline lookup yields CDR1 SGHNT and CDR2 YYREEE (reference sequence). V trimming: 2 bases; J trimming: 0 bases; junction bases outside the gene matches: 3.

This chain connects TRBV7-9 to TRBJ1-2, with a weak D call TRBD1 (6 bases). Germline V gene data show CDR1 as SEHNR and CDR2 as FQNEAQ (reference sequence). CDR3 size: 13 residues. The V and J ends lost 2 bases and 9 bases respectively, with 13 bases between them. The CDR3 DNA reads TGTGCCAGCAGCTTACAACAGGGTAGGAGCTACACCTTC. Protein product: CASSLQQGRSYTF.

In this sample, this clonotype turned up many times. This chain uses TRBV29-1 with TRBJ1-2; D ambiguous. The V end was cut by 5 bases, the J end by 7 bases, with 14 bases between. This CDR3 comprises 12 residues. The germline V gene encodes CDR1 SQVTM and CDR2 ANQGSEA. CDR3 protein: CSVTRDMGGYTF. The CDR3 DNA is TGCAGCGTTACCCGGGATATGGGTGGCTACACCTTC.

There are many counts of this clonotype. The V and J genes are TRBV12-3 or TRBV12-4 and TRBJ2-5, with TRBD1 identical over 7 bases. The CDR3 runs to 14 residues. The V and J ends lost 5 bases and 4 bases, in that order; junction bases with no gene match: 7. DNA of the CDR3: TGTGCCAGCAGTCTTCGACAGGGACGAGAGACCCAGTACTTC. This gives the protein CASSLRQGRETQYF.